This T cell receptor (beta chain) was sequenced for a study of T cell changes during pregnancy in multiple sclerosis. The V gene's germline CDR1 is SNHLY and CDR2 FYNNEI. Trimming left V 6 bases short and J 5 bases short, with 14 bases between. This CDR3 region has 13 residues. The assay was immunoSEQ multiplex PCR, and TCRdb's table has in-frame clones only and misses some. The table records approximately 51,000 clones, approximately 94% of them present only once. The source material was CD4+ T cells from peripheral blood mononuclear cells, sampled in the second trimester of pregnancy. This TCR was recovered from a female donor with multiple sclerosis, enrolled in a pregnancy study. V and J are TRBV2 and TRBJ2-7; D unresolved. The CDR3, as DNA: TGTGCCAGCAGCGCCTTAGCCCAAGACGAGCAGTACTTC. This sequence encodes CASSALAQDEQYF. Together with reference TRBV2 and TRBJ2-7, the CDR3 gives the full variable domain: EPEVTQTPSHQVTQMGQEVILRCVPISNHLYFYWYRQILGQKVEFLVSFYNNEISEKSEIFDDQFSVERPDGSNFTLKIRSTKLEDSAMYFCASSALAQDEQYFGPGTRLTVT.